Following are 24 T cell receptor beta chains from one sample sequenced in a study of blood T cells in healthy people across ages. Next came a second PCR, run for 7 to 11 cycles, which used a sample-barcoded 5' primer along with a J-beta primer mix. TCRdb reprocessed the 5' RACE reads via MiXCR and lists one record per CDR3 protein. The repertoire holds about 1,000,000 distinct CDR3 sequences, less than 50% seen once, with approximately 17% in the top ten. The specimen sequenced was blood. The source of these receptors is a woman in her sixties in good health.

This clonotype occurred a few times. Mismatch with germline at one junction end may stem from a read error. The rearrangement links TRBV7-2 to TRBJ2-1; no firm D call. The germline V gene encodes CDR1 SGHTA and CDR2 FQGNSA. The CDR3 runs 12 residues. In nucleotides, the CDR3 is TGTGCTAGCAGCCCGACCGAAATGGAGCAGTTCTTC. Encoded protein: CASSPTEMEQFF.

The rearrangement links TRBV15 to TRBJ2-3; 8 positions match TRBD2. This CDR3 spans 15 amino acids. V was clipped by 3 bases and J by 4 bases; unmatched bases: 6. Germline lookup yields CDR1 LNHNV and CDR2 YYDKDF (reference sequence). CDR3 amino acids: CATSSTPGGADTQYF. The CDR3 bases are TGTGCCACCAGCAGCACCCCCGGGGGGGCAGATACGCAGTATTTT.

The V and J genes are TRBV6-1 and TRBJ2-1; D might be TRBD2 (6 bases). The CDR3 spans 14 residues. Germline CDR1 MNHNS, CDR2 SASEGT. V was cut by 5 bases and J by 7 bases, with 15 bases left in between. This CDR3 is CASSWRQGLNEQFF. Written as DNA, the CDR3 is TGTGCCAGCAGTTGGAGGCAGGGACTGAATGAGCAGTTCTTC.

The chain has TRBV4-1 and TRBJ1-6; unclear D gene. CDR3 length equals 15 residues. V lost 2 bases to trimming and J lost 10 bases, with 15 bases between them. Germline V gives CDR1 MGHRA, CDR2 YSYEKL. The CDR3 bases are TGCGCCAGCAGCCAACGCGAGCAAGGGTACTCACCCCTCCACTTT. It specifies CASSQREQGYSPLHF.

This clonotype occurred many times. The gene calls are TRBV20-1 and TRBJ2-1; TRBD2 matches at 12 bases. The germline V gene has CDR1 DFQATT and CDR2 SNEGSKA (reference sequence). The CDR3 spans 14 residues. J was trimmed by 7 bases and V by 3 bases; bases with no gene match: 4. The CDR3 coding sequence is TGCAGTGCTAGTAGACTAGCGGGAGCTAATGAGCAGTTCTTC. Translation: CSASRLAGANEQFF.

The chain uses TRBV5-1 and TRBJ2-7; D gene unclear. This CDR3 spans 14 amino acids. Between the trimmed V and J ends, which lost 2 bases and 3 bases, there was a span of 12 bases. CDR1 is SGHRS, CDR2 YFSETQ, per germline. The CDR3: CASSLAHQSYEQYF. As DNA, the CDR3 is TGCGCCAGCAGCTTAGCACACCAGAGCTACGAGCAGTACTTC. Drawing the rest from reference TRBV5-1 and TRBJ2-7, the complete variable domain is KAGVTQTPRYLIKTRGQQVTLSCSPISGHRSVSWYQQTPGQGLQFLFEYFSETQRNKGNFPGRFSGRQFSNSRSEMNVSTLELGDSALYLCASSLAHQSYEQYFGPGTRLTVT.

This clonotype was counted only a few times. This chain uses TRBV10-3 with TRBJ2-3; the D gene is possibly TRBD2 (6 bases). The germline V gene encodes CDR1 ENHRY and CDR2 SYGVKD. This CDR3 region has 16 residues. The V end was cut by 3 bases, the J end by 2 bases, with 15 bases between. The CDR3 protein is CAISEWRGGPTDTQYF. DNA for the CDR3: TGTGCCATCAGTGAATGGCGGGGTGGGCCCACAGATACGCAGTATTTT.

V gene TRBV6-2 or TRBV6-3 combines with J gene TRBJ2-1; 12 nucleotides agree with TRBD2. V gave up 7 bases and J gave up 8 bases; unmatched junction bases: 12. The CDR3 has 16 residues. Germline-derived CDR1 and CDR2 are MNHEY and SVGEGT. The CDR3 is CASTGLAGPLRDEQFF. CDR3 bases: TGTGCCAGCACCGGACTAGCGGGGCCCCTTCGGGATGAGCAGTTCTTC.

This clonotype was found a few times. J is TRBJ2-3 and V is TRBV14, with 7 bases matching TRBD2. In germline, CDR1 is SGHDN, CDR2 FVKESK. This CDR3 comprises 15 residues. The V segment lost 4 bases and the J segment 2 bases; nucleotides outside the gene matches: 6. In nucleotides, the CDR3 is TGTGCCAGCAGCCGGGTTGGGAGGGCCACAGATACGCAGTATTTT. Amino acids: CASSRVGRATDTQYF.

The chain combines TRBV7-6 with TRBJ2-7; weak D call: TRBD1 (5 bases). The ends were cut back, 5 bases at V and 4 bases at J, with 18 bases in the middle. This CDR3 is built from 15 residues. Germline V CDR1 and CDR2: SGHVS, FNYEAQ. CDR3 in DNA: TGTGCCAGCAGCCCCACCGACAGCGTCAAGTACGAGCAGTACTTC. Translated, it gives CASSPTDSVKYEQYF.

This clonotype was seen only a few times. The genes are TRBV29-1 and TRBJ1-1, with D hard to call. In germline, CDR1 is SQVTM, CDR2 ANQGSEA. With 4 bases removed from V and 7 bases from J, the gap between germline ends came to 7 bases. The CDR3 sequence is 10 residues long. This CDR3 is CSVGPDEAFF. DNA of the CDR3: TGCAGCGTTGGTCCCGATGAAGCTTTCTTT.

V gene TRBV2 combines with J gene TRBJ2-7; TRBD2 agrees at 7 bases. J gave up 11 bases and V 1 base, and 11 bases lay outside the gene matches. Germline-derived CDR1 and CDR2 are SNHLY and FYNNEI. CDR3 length: 14 residues. The CDR3 loop is CASSEERGGDPKYF. The CDR3 DNA reads TGTGCCAGCAGTGAAGAGCGGGGCGGCGATCCGAAGTACTTC.

The chain recombines TRBV3-1 with TRBJ1-1; the D is unclear. The V and J ends lost 1 base and 8 bases respectively, with 11 bases between them. The CDR3 covers 13 residues. CDR1 LGHDT and CDR2 YNNKEL come from the germline V gene (reference sequence). The CDR3 DNA reads TGTGCCAGCAGCCAAGCGGCAGCCACGGAAGCTTTCTTT. Its protein is CASSQAAATEAFF.

This clonotype has a count of ten or more. The chain carries TRBV29-1 and TRBJ2-7; maybe TRBD1 (6 bases). Trimming removed 4 bases from V and 6 bases from J, with 13 bases in between. The CDR3 totals 12 residues. In germline, CDR1 is SQVTM, CDR2 ANQGSEA. The DNA of the CDR3 is TGCAGCGTTGGACAGGAACGGCTCGAGCAGTACTTC. This encodes CSVGQERLEQYF.

In this sample, this clonotype turned up a few times. The rearrangement joins TRBV27 to TRBJ2-5; 8 nucleotides align to TRBD1. This CDR3 is 15 amino acids long. Trimming took 5 bases from V and 2 from J; bases not matched to a gene: 7. Germline CDR1 MNHEY, CDR2 SMNVEV (reference sequence). CDR3 DNA sequence: TGTGCCAGCAGTCGCCGAAGGACAGGGCAAGAGACCCAGTACTTC. It encodes CASSRRRTGQETQYF.

Regarding this clonotype: The junction differs from germline at one of its ends, possibly a read error. V gene TRBV19 combines with J gene TRBJ2-7; 13 nucleotides match TRBD2. This CDR3 has 17 amino acids. Germline values: CDR1 LNHDA, CDR2 SQIVND (reference sequence). The CDR3 region is CVSSTLSGLAGVNEQYF. The CDR3 region has the DNA TGTGTCAGTAGTACCTTAAGCGGACTAGCGGGAGTTAATGAGCAGTACTTC.

The rearrangement joins TRBV6-5 to TRBJ2-5; D possibly uses TRBD1 or TRBD2 (5 bases each). This CDR3 region has 17 residues. CDR1 MNHEY and CDR2 SVGAGI come from the germline V gene. Trimming cost V 0 bases and J 2 bases, with 16 bases left between them. The CDR3 bases are TGTGCCAGCAGTTACTCTTCCGGGACCCTCGTTCAAGAGACCCAGTACTTC. Its translation is CASSYSSGTLVQETQYF.

The CDR3 nucleotides are TGCGCCAGCAGCTTGGGGGGGTCAGGTAGTGAGCAGTACTTC. Amino acid sequence: CASSLGGSGSEQYF. This chain uses TRBV5-1 with TRBJ2-5, with D tentatively TRBD1 or TRBD2 (5 bases each). Germline CDR1 is SGHRS and CDR2 is YFSETQ. V was trimmed by 0 bases and J by 11 bases, leaving 17 bases between them. The CDR3 length is 14 residues.

This chain uses TRBV29-1 with TRBJ2-7; 7 bases match TRBD2. CDR3 length: 14 residues. Germline trimming cut 7 bases from V and 4 bases from J; bases unmatched to any gene: 13. The V gene's germline CDR1 is SQVTM and CDR2 ANQGSEA. The CDR3 sequence: CSATGTNGSYEQYF. For the CDR3, the DNA is TGCAGCGCCACCGGGACTAACGGGAGTTACGAGCAGTACTTC.

The gene calls are TRBV12-3 or TRBV12-4 and TRBJ2-5; TRBD1 matches at 9 bases. V was clipped by 7 bases and J by 11 bases; unmatched bases: 11. The CDR3 covers 13 residues. The CDR3 DNA reads TGTGCCAGCACCCGGGACAGGGTCCATGAGCAGTACTTC. Amino acids: CASTRDRVHEQYF.

This clonotype has a handful of counts. The J gene is TRBJ2-5, the V gene TRBV27, with D tentatively TRBD1 or TRBD2 (5 bases each). Trimming shortened V by 11 bases and J by 0 bases, and 10 bases separated the two germline ends. Germline assignment: CDR1 MNHEY and CDR2 SMNVEV (reference sequence). The CDR3 loop spans 12 amino acids. The CDR3 loop reads CAVGTHQETQYF. The CDR3 DNA sequence: TGTGCCGTTGGGACGCACCAAGAGACCCAGTACTTC.

The table lists this clonotype with a few counts. V is TRBV5-5 and J is TRBJ1-2; D uncertain. The CDR3 spans 14 residues. The germline V and J ends were trimmed by 2 bases and 0 bases, with 8 bases remaining between them. CDR1 is SGHKS, CDR2 YYEKEE, per germline (reference sequence). CDR3 sequence reads: CASSFNEANYGYTF. CDR3 coding DNA: TGTGCCAGCAGCTTTAATGAAGCTAACTATGGCTACACCTTC.

CDR3 sequence reads: CASSVEGLDQETQYF. CDR3 in DNA: TGTGCCAGCAGCGTAGAGGGACTAGACCAAGAGACCCAGTACTTC. V is TRBV9 and J is TRBJ2-5; 8 bases are shared with TRBD2. CDR3 length: 15 residues. J gave up 0 bases and V 0 bases, and 1 base lay outside the gene matches. Per germline, CDR1 SGDLS and CDR2 YYNGEE.

The rearrangement uses TRBV9 and TRBJ2-4; D uncertain. The DNA end is a closer match to TRBJ2-7, so the J assignment may be wrong. CDR1 SGDLS and CDR2 YYNGEE come from the germline V gene. The CDR3 extends over 11 amino acids. The CDR3 region has the DNA TGTGCCAGCAGCGTACCCCACGAGCAGTACTTC. Translating it yields CASSVPHEQYF.